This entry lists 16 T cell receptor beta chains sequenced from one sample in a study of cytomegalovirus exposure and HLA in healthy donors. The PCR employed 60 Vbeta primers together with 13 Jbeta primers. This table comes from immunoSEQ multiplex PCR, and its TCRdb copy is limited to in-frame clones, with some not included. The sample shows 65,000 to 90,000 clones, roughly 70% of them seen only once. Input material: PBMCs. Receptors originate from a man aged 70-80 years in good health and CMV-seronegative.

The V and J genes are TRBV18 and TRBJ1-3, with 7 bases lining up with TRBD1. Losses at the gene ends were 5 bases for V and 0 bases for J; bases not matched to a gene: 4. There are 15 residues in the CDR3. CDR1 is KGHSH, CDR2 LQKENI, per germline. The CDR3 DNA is TGTGCCAGCTCATCGGGACAGCGCTCTGGAAACACCATATATTTT. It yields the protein CASSSGQRSGNTIYF.

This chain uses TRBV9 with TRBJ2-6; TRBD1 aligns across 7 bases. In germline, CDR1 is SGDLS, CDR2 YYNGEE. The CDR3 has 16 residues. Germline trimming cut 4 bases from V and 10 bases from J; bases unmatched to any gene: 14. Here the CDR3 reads CASSPYLGGQRNVLTF. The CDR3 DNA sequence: TGTGCCAGCAGCCCTTATCTAGGGGGACAGAGGAACGTCCTGACTTTC.

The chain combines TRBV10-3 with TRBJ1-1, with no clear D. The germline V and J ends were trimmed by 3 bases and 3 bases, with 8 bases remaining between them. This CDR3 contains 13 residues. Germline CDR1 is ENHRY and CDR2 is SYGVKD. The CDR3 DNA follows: TGTGCCATCAGTGAATTCCCGGACACTGAAGCTTTCTTT. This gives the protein CAISEFPDTEAFF.

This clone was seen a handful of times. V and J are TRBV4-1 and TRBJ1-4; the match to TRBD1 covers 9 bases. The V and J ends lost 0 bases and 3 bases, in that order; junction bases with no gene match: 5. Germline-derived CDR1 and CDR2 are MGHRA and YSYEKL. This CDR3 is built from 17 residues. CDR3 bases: TGCGCCAGCAGCCAAGATTACAGGGGGCGGGCTAATGAAAAACTGTTTTTT. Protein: CASSQDYRGRANEKLFF.

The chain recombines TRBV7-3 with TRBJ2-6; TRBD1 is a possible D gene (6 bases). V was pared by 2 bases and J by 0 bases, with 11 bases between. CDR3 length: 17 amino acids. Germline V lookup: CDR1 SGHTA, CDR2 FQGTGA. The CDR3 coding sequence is TGTGCCAGCAGCTTATTCGGACAGAACTCTGGGGCCAACGTCCTGACTTTC. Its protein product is CASSLFGQNSGANVLTF. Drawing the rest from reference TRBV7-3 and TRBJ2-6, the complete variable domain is GAGVSQTPSNKVTEKGKYVELRCDPISGHTALYWYRQSLGQGPEFLIYFQGTGAADDSGLPNDRFFAVRPEGSVSTLKIQRTERGDSAVYLCASSLFGQNSGANVLTFGAGSRLTVL.

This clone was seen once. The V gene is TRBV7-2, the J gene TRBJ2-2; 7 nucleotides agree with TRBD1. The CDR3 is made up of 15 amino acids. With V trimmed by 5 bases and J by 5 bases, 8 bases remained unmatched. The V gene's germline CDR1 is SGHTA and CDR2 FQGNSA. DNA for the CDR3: TGTGCCAGCAGCCCTCAGGGGACAGTGACCGGGGAGCTGTTTTTT. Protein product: CASSPQGTVTGELFF.

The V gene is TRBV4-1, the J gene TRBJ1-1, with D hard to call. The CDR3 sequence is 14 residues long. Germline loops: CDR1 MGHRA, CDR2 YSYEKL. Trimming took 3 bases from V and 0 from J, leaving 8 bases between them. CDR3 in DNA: TGCGCCAGCAGCCACCAGGTTATGAACACTGAAGCTTTCTTT. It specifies CASSHQVMNTEAFF.

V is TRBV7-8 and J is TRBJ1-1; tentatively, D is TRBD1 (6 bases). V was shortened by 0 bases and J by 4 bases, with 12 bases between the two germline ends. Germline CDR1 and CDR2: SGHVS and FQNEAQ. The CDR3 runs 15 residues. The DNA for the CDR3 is TGTGCCAGCAGCTTAGCCAGGGGTGGGGGCACTGAAGCTTTCTTT. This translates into CASSLARGGGTEAFF.

DNA of the CDR3: TGTGCCAGCAGTACACCCTTAGGGAGCACCTACGAGCAGTACTTC. Protein product: CASSTPLGSTYEQYF. V usage is TRBV27 and J usage is TRBJ2-7; TRBD2 is a possible D gene (5 bases). Germline CDR1 reads MNHEY; CDR2 reads SMNVEV (reference sequence). The germline V and J ends were trimmed by 5 bases and 2 bases, with 16 bases remaining between them. The CDR3 totals 15 residues.

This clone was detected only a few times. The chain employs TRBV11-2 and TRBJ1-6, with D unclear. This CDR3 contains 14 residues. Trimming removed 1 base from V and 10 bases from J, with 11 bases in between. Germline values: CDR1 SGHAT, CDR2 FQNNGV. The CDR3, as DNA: TGTGCCAGCAGCTTAGGGGTCGGGGAGTCACCCCTCCACTTT. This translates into CASSLGVGESPLHF.

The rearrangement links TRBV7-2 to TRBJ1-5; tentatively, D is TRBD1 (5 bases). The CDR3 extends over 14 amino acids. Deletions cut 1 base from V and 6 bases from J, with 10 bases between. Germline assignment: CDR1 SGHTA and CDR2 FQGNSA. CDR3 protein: CASSLGGGAQPQHF. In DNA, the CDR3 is TGTGCCAGCAGCTTAGGGGGGGGAGCTCAGCCCCAGCATTTT.

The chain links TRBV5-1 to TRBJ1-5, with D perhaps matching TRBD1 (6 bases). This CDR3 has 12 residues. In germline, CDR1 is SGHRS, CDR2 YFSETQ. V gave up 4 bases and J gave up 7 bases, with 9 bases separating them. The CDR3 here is CASSDTGQPQHF. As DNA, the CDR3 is TGCGCCAGCAGCGATACAGGGCAGCCCCAGCATTTT.

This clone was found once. CDR3 in DNA: TGCAGCGTTGTTATGGGGCTCAAAAGCACAGATACGCAGTATTTT. Protein sequence: CSVVMGLKSTDTQYF. The rearrangement joins TRBV29-1 to TRBJ2-3; a possible D gene is TRBD1 (5 bases). Germline V gene sequence: CDR1 SQVTM, CDR2 ANQGSEA. CDR3 length: 15 residues. The V end was cut by 4 bases, the J end by 0 bases, with 14 bases between.

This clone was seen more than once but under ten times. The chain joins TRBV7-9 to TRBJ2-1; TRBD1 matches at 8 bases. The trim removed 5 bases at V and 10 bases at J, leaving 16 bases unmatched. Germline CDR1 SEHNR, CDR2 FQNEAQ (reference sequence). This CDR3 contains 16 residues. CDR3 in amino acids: CASSPPPGQVTREQFF. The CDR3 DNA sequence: TGTGCCAGCAGCCCACCCCCGGGACAGGTGACCAGGGAGCAGTTCTTC. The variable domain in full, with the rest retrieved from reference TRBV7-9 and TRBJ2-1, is DTGVSQNPRHKITKRGQNVTFRCDPISEHNRLYWYRQTLGQGPEFLTYFQNEAQLEKSRLLSDRFSAERPKGSFSTLEIQRTEQGDSAMYLCASSPPPGQVTREQFFGPGTRLTVL.

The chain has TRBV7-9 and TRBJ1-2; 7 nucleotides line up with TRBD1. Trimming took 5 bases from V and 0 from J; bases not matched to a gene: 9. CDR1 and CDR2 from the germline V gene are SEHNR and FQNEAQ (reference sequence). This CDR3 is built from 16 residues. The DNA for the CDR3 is TGTGCCAGCAGCCCACAGGGGACGGAAGCTAACTATGGCTACACCTTC. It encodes CASSPQGTEANYGYTF.

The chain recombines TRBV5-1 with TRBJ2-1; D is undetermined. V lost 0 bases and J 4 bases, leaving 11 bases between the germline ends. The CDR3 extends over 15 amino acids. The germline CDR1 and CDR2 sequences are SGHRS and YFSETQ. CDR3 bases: TGCGCCAGCAGCTTGGTGGCGGAAGAATACAATGAGCAGTTCTTC. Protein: CASSLVAEEYNEQFF.